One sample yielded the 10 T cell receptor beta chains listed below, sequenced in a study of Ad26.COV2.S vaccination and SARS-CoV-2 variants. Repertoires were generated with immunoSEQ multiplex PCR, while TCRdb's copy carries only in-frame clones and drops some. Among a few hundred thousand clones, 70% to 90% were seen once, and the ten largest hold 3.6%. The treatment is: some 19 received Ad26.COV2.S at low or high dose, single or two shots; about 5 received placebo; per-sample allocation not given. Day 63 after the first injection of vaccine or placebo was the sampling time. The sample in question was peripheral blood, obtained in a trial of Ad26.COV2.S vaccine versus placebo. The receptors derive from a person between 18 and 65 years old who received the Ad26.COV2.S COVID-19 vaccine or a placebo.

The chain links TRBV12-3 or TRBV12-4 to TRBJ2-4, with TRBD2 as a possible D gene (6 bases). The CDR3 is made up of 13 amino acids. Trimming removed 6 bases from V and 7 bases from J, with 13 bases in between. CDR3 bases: TGTGCCAGCAGCGGGACGAGCGGGAACATTCAGTACTTC. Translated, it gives CASSGTSGNIQYF.

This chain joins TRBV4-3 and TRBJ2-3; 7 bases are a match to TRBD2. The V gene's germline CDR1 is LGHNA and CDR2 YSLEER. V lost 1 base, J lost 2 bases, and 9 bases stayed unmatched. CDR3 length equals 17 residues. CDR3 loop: CASSQGGGLSYTDTQYF. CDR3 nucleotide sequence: TGCGCCAGCAGCCAAGGGGGGGGACTAAGCTACACAGATACGCAGTATTTT.

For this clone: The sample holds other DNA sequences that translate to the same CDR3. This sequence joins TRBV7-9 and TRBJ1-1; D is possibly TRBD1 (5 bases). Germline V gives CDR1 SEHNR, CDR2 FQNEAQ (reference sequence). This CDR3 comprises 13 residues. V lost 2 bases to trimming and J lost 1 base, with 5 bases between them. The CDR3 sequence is CASSLQGNTEAFF. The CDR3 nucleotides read TGTGCCAGCAGCTTACAGGGGAACACTGAAGCTTTCTTT.

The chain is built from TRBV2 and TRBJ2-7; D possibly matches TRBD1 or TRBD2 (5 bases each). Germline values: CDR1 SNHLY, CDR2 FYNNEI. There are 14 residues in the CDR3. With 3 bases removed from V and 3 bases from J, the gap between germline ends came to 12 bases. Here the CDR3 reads CASSDPLRGYEQYF. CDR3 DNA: TGTGCCAGCAGTGACCCGTTGAGGGGCTACGAGCAGTACTTC.

The CDR3 region has the DNA TGTGCCAGCAGCGCCAATAGCTACGAGCAGTACTTC. Protein sequence: CASSANSYEQYF. This chain uses TRBV9 with TRBJ2-7; D gene unclear. This CDR3 region has 12 residues. V was pared by 3 bases and J by 3 bases, with 7 bases between. Germline CDR1 SGDLS, CDR2 YYNGEE.

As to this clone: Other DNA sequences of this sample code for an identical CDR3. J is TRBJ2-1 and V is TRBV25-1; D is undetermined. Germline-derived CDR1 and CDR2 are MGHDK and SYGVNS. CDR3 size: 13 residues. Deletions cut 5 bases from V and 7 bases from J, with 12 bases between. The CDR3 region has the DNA TGTGCCAGCAGTCCCCCGACCACAAATGAGCAGTTCTTC. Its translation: CASSPPTTNEQFF.

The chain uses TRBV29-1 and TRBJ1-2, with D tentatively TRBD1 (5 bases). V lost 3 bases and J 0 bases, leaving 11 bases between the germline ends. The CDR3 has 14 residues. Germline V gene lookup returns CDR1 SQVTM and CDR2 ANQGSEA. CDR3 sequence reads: CSVEPRQTNYGYTF. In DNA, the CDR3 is TGCAGCGTTGAGCCCAGACAGACTAACTATGGCTACACCTTC.

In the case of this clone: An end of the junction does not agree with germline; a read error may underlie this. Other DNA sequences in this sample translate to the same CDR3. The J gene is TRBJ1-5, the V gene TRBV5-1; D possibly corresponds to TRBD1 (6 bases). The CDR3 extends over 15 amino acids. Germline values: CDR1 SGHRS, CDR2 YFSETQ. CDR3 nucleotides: TGCGCCAGCAGTCTCAGCGGACAGCGCAATCAGCCCCAACATTTT. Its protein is CASSLSGQRNQPQHF.

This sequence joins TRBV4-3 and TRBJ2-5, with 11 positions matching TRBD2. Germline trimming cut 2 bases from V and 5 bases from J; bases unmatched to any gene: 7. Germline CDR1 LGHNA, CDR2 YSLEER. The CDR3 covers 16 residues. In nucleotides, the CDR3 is TGCGCCAGCAGCCAACTAGCGGGGGGCGGATCGGAGACCCAGTACTTC. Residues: CASSQLAGGGSETQYF.

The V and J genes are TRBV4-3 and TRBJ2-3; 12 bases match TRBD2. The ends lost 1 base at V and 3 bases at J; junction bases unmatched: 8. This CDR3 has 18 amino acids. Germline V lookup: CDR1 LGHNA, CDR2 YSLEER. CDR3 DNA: TGCGCCAGCAGCCAAGGTCTAGCGGGGGGGCCTTTGACAGATACGCAGTATTTT. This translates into CASSQGLAGGPLTDTQYF.